The next 26 T cell receptor beta chains were all read from a single sample in a study of shared clonotypes between healthy human individuals. The assay was immunoSEQ multiplex PCR, and TCRdb's table has in-frame clones only and misses some. The sample holds about 1.1 million clones, 70% to 85% seen once. The sample was memory CD4+ T cells from PBMCs. Subset noted: CD45RA-negative fraction. All receptors derive from a man aged 18-30 years in good health. Some clones in this sample may be carry-over from other donors' samples.

Concerning this clone: One base away lies a much larger clone, so this may be a sequencing read error. V gene TRBV29-1 combines with J gene TRBJ1-1; tentatively, D is TRBD1 (5 bases). Germline assignment: CDR1 SQVTM and CDR2 ANQGSEA. The CDR3 has 15 amino acids. V was clipped by 1 base and J by 4 bases, with 16 bases between them. For the CDR3, the DNA is TGCAGCGTTGAAGGTGGGTGGGGCATGGGCACTGAAGCTTTCTTT. The encoded protein is CSVEGGWGMGTEAFF.

The chain joins TRBV5-1 to TRBJ2-5; D is ambiguous. Trimming took 2 bases from V and 5 from J, leaving 13 bases between them. CDR1 and CDR2 from the germline V gene are SGHRS and YFSETQ. The CDR3 spans 14 residues. The CDR3 sequence: CASSLRPDGETQYF. In nucleotides, the CDR3 is TGCGCCAGCAGCTTACGGCCGGATGGGGAGACCCAGTACTTC.

On this clone: Additional DNA sequences in this sample encode the identical CDR3. The chain employs TRBV5-1 and TRBJ1-2; tentatively, D is TRBD1 (6 bases). The CDR3 extends over 14 amino acids. Germline V gives CDR1 SGHRS, CDR2 YFSETQ. V gave up 0 bases and J gave up 2 bases, with 8 bases separating them. CDR3 protein: CASSLAGENYGYTF. The CDR3 DNA reads TGCGCCAGCAGCTTGGCAGGGGAGAACTATGGCTACACCTTC.

The CDR3 DNA sequence: TGTGCCAGCAGCTCGGGACTGAACACAGATACGCAGTATTTT. Residues: CASSSGLNTDTQYF. J is TRBJ2-3 and V is TRBV7-3; a possible D gene is TRBD2 (6 bases). Germline V gives CDR1 SGHTA, CDR2 FQGTGA. Trimming took off 4 bases at V and 2 bases at J, with 10 bases between the two ends. This CDR3 is 14 amino acids long. Variable domain in full (rest from reference TRBV7-3 and TRBJ2-3): GAGVSQTPSNKVTEKGKYVELRCDPISGHTALYWYRQSLGQGPEFLIYFQGTGAADDSGLPNDRFFAVRPEGSVSTLKIQRTERGDSAVYLCASSSGLNTDTQYFGPGTRLTVL.

The J gene is TRBJ1-5, the V gene TRBV7-2; 10 nucleotides align to TRBD1. V lost 1 base to trimming and J lost 7 bases; unmatched junction nucleotides: 7. The CDR3 spans 16 residues. CDR1 and CDR2 from the germline V gene are SGHTA and FQGNSA. The CDR3 sequence is CASSLVGQGGRQPQHF. The CDR3 bases are TGTGCCAGCAGCTTAGTCGGACAGGGGGGAAGGCAGCCCCAGCATTTT.

This clone has just a few counts. The genes are TRBV7-9 and TRBJ1-1; D uncertain. Deletions cut 8 bases from V and 1 base from J, with 14 bases between. The CDR3 extends over 14 amino acids. Germline V gene sequence: CDR1 SEHNR, CDR2 FQNEAQ (reference sequence). CDR3 sequence (DNA): TGTGCCAGCGGCCCCGTGGCGAGGAACACTGAAGCTTTCTTT. Residues: CASGPVARNTEAFF. Supplemented by reference TRBV7-9 and TRBJ1-1, the full variable domain reads DTGVSQNPRHKITKRGQNVTFRCDPISEHNRLYWYRQTLGQGPEFLTYFQNEAQLEKSRLLSDRFSAERPKGSFSTLEIQRTEQGDSAMYLCASGPVARNTEAFFGQGTRLTVV.

This clone has ten or more counts. The same CDR3 arises from other DNA sequences in this sample as well. The V call is TRBV27, the J call TRBJ1-2; D gene unclear. In germline, CDR1 is MNHEY, CDR2 SMNVEV (reference sequence). The CDR3 sequence is 14 residues long. With 2 bases removed from V and 4 bases from J, the gap between germline ends came to 11 bases. The CDR3 DNA sequence: TGTGCCAGCAGTTTAGGTGGCTGGCCCTATGGCTACACCTTC. It encodes CASSLGGWPYGYTF.

This chain joins TRBV2 and TRBJ1-1; no firm D call. The germline V gene encodes CDR1 SNHLY and CDR2 FYNNEI. Trimming took off 5 bases at V and 0 bases at J, with 7 bases between the two ends. This CDR3 has 13 amino acids. CDR3 amino acids: CASSPALNTEAFF. As DNA, the CDR3 is TGTGCCAGCAGTCCCGCCTTGAACACTGAAGCTTTCTTT.

A word on this clone: A much larger clone lies a single base off, so this may be a read error. The chain uses TRBV10-3 and TRBJ1-4, with D tentatively TRBD1 (5 bases). Looked up from germline, CDR1 is ENHRY and CDR2 is SYGVKD. This CDR3 is 12 amino acids long. V was pared by 6 bases and J by 6 bases, with 8 bases between. The CDR3 DNA reads TGTGCCATCAGAGGGACGGATGAAAAACTGTTTTTT. Protein: CAIRGTDEKLFF.

The rearrangement links TRBV2 to TRBJ2-1, with D hard to call. Deletions cut 5 bases from V and 5 bases from J, with 4 bases between. The germline gives CDR1 SNHLY, CDR2 FYNNEI. The CDR3 consists of 11 residues. The CDR3 bases are TGTGCCAGCAGTCAAAACAATGAGCAGTTCTTC. Amino acid sequence: CASSQNNEQFF.

This chain connects TRBV5-1 to TRBJ1-6; D remains unclear. Trimming left V 0 bases short and J 14 bases short, with 15 bases between. The CDR3 spans 14 residues. Germline assignment: CDR1 SGHRS and CDR2 YFSETQ. CDR3: CASSLGTESFALHF. The CDR3 nucleotides are TGCGCCAGCAGCTTGGGGACGGAATCTTTCGCCCTCCACTTT.

The chain uses TRBV15 and TRBJ2-7, with 13 bases fitting TRBD2. The length of the CDR3 is 17 residues. CDR1 is LNHNV and CDR2 is YYDKDF in the germline V gene (reference sequence). J was trimmed by 5 bases and V by 0 bases; bases with no gene match: 7. CDR3 loop: CATSRERAGLAGDEQYF. DNA of the CDR3: TGTGCCACCAGCAGAGAACGTGCAGGACTAGCGGGAGACGAGCAGTACTTC.

This chain uses TRBV4-2 with TRBJ1-2; tentatively, D is TRBD1 (6 bases). V was trimmed by 4 bases and J by 8 bases, leaving 20 bases between them. The CDR3 has 15 residues. CDR1 and CDR2 from the germline V gene are LGHNA and YNFKEQ. CDR3 bases: TGTGCCAGCAGCCCTTCCTTGACAGGAATGGGCGGCTACACCTTC. Its translation is CASSPSLTGMGGYTF.

The chain links TRBV18 to TRBJ1-3; 7 nucleotides match TRBD1. V dropped 4 bases and J dropped 4; count of bases not matched to a gene: 7. CDR1 and CDR2 (germline): KGHSH, LQKENI. CDR3 length equals 15 residues. The CDR3 region has the DNA TGTGCCAGCTCACAAGGGACAGCGGACGGAAACACCATATATTTT. This codes for CASSQGTADGNTIYF.

The rearrangement uses TRBV2 and TRBJ2-7, with TRBD1 matching over 10 bases. V trimming: 6 bases; J trimming: 2 bases; junction bases outside the gene matches: 4. This CDR3 spans 14 amino acids. The germline V gene encodes CDR1 SNHLY and CDR2 FYNNEI. The CDR3 coding sequence is TGTGCCAGCAGGAGGACAGGGGGGCCCTACGAGCAGTACTTC. As protein: CASRRTGGPYEQYF.

Only one count was recorded for this clone. The chain joins TRBV5-1 to TRBJ2-2, with 8 bases matching TRBD1. The CDR3 sequence is 16 residues long. CDR1 is SGHRS, CDR2 YFSETQ, per germline. Unmatched junction bases numbered 5, after V lost 0 bases and J lost 4 bases. CDR3: CASSLDGQGGTGELFF. The CDR3, as DNA: TGCGCCAGCAGCTTGGATGGACAGGGAGGCACCGGGGAGCTGTTTTTT.

The chain links TRBV5-6 to TRBJ2-3; D unclear. The V gene's germline CDR1 is SGHDT and CDR2 YYEEEE. This CDR3 is 11 amino acids long. V shed 3 bases and J shed 2 bases, with 1 base lying between them. CDR3 amino acids: CASSSTDTQYF. The CDR3 DNA follows: TGTGCCAGCAGCTCCACAGATACGCAGTATTTT.

V and J are TRBV5-4 and TRBJ2-7, with D unresolved. Germline V gene sequence: CDR1 SGHNT, CDR2 YYREEE (reference sequence). The CDR3 is made up of 11 amino acids. The V gene lost 3 bases and the J gene lost 6 bases, with 7 bases spanning the gap. DNA for the CDR3: TGTGCCAGCAGCTACGTAGGCGAGCAGTACTTC. This translates into CASSYVGEQYF.

This clone is classed as medium-sized (0.01 to 0.1%). The chain carries TRBV2 and TRBJ2-1; possibly TRBD2 for D (6 bases). V was cut by 11 bases and J by 7 bases, with 21 bases left in between. CDR1 is SNHLY, CDR2 FYNNEI, per germline. CDR3 length: 14 amino acids. The CDR3 here is CAGGANRPGNEQFF. For the CDR3, the DNA is TGTGCCGGCGGGGCCAACCGCCCGGGGAATGAGCAGTTCTTC.

This chain joins TRBV29-1 and TRBJ2-7, with 10 bases lining up with TRBD1. V lost 3 bases, J lost 4 bases, and 9 bases stayed unmatched. CDR1 and CDR2 from the germline V gene are SQVTM and ANQGSEA. This CDR3 has 15 residues. CDR3 amino acids: CSVEGRGTGVYEQYF. In DNA, the CDR3 is TGCAGCGTTGAGGGTCGTGGGACAGGGGTATACGAGCAGTACTTC.

This clone came up once. The rearrangement joins TRBV5-4 to TRBJ2-5; the match to TRBD2 covers 7 bases. The length of the CDR3 is 14 residues. The V segment lost 4 bases and the J segment 2 bases; nucleotides outside the gene matches: 5. Germline V gene data show CDR1 as SGHNT and CDR2 as YYREEE (reference sequence). CDR3 nucleotides: TGTGCCAGCAGCATCCCTAGCGGACAAGAGACCCAGTACTTC. Translating gives CASSIPSGQETQYF. Combining the CDR3 with reference TRBV5-4 and TRBJ2-5 gives the whole variable domain ETGVTQSPTHLIKTRGQQVTLRCSSQSGHNTVSWYQQALGQGPQFIFQYYREEENGRGNFPPRFSGLQFPNYSSELNVNALELDDSALYLCASSIPSGQETQYFGPGTRLLVL.

The rearrangement links TRBV5-4 to TRBJ2-3; 16 bases are a match to TRBD2. After removal of 3 bases from V and 8 bases from J, the junction contained 9 bases not matched to a gene. The CDR3 is 17 amino acids. Germline V gives CDR1 SGHNT, CDR2 YYREEE (reference sequence). CDR3 bases: TGTGCCAGCAGCTCGGGACTAGCGGGAGGGAAGGAGACTACGCAGTATTTT. As protein: CASSSGLAGGKETTQYF.

This sequence joins TRBV7-2 and TRBJ1-2; D uncertain. Germline lookup yields CDR1 SGHTA and CDR2 FQGNSA. Trimming removed 0 bases from V and 1 base from J, with 6 bases in between. The CDR3 length is 14 residues. CDR3 sequence: CASSLATHNYGYTF. The CDR3 nucleotides read TGTGCCAGCAGCTTAGCCACGCATAACTATGGCTACACCTTC.

The rearrangement joins TRBV29-1 to TRBJ2-7, with 7 bases matching TRBD2. The germline V gene has CDR1 SQVTM and CDR2 ANQGSEA. The CDR3 runs 13 residues. Trimming at V came to 7 bases and at J to 4 bases, leaving 10 bases not matched to a gene. The CDR3 protein is CSAQGLADYEQYF. The CDR3 nucleotides read TGCAGCGCCCAAGGCCTAGCGGATTACGAGCAGTACTTC.

This clone has ten or more counts. This chain links TRBV6-1 with TRBJ2-7, with 10 bases fitting TRBD2. The CDR3 consists of 14 residues. CDR1 and CDR2 from the germline V gene are MNHNS and SASEGT. V dropped 8 bases and J dropped 1; count of bases not matched to a gene: 5. Here the CDR3 DNA reads TGTGCCAGCCAAATAGCGGGAGGTTCCTACGAGCAGTACTTC. Protein product: CASQIAGGSYEQYF.

The gene calls are TRBV4-3 and TRBJ2-7, with no clear D. V lost 3 bases, J lost 1 base, and 13 bases lay in between. Germline-derived CDR1 and CDR2 are LGHNA and YSLEER. The CDR3 sequence is 15 residues long. CDR3: CASSHGGQRSYEQYF. In DNA form, the CDR3 reads TGCGCCAGCAGCCACGGCGGCCAGCGATCCTACGAGCAGTACTTC.